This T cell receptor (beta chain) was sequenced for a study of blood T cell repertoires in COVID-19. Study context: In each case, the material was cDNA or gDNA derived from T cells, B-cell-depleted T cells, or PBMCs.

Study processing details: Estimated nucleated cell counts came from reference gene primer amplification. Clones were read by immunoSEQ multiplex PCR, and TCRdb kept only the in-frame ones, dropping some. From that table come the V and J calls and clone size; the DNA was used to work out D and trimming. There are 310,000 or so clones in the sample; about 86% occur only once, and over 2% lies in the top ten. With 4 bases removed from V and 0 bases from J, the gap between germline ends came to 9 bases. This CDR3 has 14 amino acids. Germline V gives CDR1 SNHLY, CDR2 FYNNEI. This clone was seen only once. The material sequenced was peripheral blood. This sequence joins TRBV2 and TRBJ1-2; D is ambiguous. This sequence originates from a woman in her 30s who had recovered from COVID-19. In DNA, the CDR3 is TGTGCCAGCAGTGTTCAGGTTACTAACTATGGCTACACCTTC. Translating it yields CASSVQVTNYGYTF.